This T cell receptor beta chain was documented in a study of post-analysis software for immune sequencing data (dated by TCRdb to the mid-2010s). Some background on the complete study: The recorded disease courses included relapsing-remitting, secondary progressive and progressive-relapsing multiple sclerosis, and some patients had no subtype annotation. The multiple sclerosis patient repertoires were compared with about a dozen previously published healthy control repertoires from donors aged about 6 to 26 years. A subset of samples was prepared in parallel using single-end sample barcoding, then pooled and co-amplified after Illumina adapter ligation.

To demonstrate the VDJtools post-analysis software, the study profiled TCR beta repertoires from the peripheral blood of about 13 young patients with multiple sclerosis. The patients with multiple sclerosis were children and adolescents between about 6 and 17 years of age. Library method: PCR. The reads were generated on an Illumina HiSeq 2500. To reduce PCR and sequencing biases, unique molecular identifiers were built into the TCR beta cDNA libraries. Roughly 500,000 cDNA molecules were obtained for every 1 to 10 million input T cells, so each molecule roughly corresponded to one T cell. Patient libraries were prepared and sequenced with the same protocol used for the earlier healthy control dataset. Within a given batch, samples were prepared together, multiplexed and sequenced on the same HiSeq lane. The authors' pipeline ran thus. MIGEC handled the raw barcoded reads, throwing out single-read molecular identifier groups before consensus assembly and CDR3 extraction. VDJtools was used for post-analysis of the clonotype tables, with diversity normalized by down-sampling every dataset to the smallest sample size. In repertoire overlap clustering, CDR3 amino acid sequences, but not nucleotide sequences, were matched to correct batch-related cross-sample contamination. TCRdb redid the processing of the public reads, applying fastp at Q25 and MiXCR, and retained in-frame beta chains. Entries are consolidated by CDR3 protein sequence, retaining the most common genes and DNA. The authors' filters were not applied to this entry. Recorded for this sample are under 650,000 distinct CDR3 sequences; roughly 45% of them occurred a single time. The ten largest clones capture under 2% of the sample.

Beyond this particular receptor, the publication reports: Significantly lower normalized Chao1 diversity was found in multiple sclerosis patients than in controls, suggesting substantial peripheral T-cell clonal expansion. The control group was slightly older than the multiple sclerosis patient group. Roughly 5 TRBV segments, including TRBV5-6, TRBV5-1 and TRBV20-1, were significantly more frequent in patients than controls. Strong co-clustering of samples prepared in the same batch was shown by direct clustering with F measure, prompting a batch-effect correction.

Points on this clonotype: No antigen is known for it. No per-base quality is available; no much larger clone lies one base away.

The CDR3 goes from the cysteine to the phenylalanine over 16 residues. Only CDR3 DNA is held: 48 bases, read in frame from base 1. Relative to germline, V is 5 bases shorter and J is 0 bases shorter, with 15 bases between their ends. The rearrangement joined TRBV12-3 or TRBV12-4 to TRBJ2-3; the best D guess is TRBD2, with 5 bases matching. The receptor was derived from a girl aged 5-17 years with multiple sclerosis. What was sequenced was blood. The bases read TGTGCCAGCAGTCCGGGGTCGCGGTCTAGCACAGATACGCAGTATTTT. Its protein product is CASSPGSRSSTDTQYF.